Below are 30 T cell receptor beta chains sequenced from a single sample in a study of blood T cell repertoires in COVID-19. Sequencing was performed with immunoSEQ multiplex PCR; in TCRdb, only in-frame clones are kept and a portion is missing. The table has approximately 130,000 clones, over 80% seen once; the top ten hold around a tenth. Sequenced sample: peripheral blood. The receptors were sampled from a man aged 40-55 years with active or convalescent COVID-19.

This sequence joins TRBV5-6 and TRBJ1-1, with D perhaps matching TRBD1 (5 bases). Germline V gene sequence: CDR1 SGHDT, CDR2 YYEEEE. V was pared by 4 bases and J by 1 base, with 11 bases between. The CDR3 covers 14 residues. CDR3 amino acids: CASSTGRRNTEAFF. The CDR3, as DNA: TGTGCCAGCAGCACAGGACGGAGGAACACTGAAGCTTTCTTT.

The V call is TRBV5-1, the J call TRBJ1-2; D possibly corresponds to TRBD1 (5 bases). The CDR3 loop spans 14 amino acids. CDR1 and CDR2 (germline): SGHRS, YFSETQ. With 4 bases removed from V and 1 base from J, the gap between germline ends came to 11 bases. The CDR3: CASSPGDSNYGYTF. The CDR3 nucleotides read TGCGCCAGCAGCCCGGGCGACAGTAACTATGGCTACACCTTC.

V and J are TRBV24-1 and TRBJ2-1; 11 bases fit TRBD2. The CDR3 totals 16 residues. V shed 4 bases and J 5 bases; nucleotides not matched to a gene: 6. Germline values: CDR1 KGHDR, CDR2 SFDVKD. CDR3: CATSESSGGLNNEQFF. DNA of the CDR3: TGTGCCACCAGTGAATCTAGCGGGGGGCTGAACAATGAGCAGTTCTTC.

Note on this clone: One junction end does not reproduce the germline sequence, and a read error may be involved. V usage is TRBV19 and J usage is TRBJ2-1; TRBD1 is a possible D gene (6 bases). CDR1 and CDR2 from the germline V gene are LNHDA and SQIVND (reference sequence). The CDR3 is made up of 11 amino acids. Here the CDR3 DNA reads TGTGCCAGTAGTTTCCGGGACAAGTTGATCTTC. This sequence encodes CASSFRDKLIF. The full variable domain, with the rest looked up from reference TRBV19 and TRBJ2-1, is DGGITQSPKYLFRKEGQNVTLSCEQNLNHDAMYWYRQDPGQGLRLIYYSQIVNDFQKGDIAEGYSVSREKKESFPLTVTSAQKNPTAFYLCASSFRDKLIFGPGTRLTVL.

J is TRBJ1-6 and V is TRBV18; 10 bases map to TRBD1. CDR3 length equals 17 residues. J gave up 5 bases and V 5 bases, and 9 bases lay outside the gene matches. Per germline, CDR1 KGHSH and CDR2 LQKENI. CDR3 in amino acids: CASSRSPGTGDNSPLHF. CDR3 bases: TGTGCCAGCTCAAGGAGTCCCGGGACAGGGGATAATTCACCCCTCCACTTT.

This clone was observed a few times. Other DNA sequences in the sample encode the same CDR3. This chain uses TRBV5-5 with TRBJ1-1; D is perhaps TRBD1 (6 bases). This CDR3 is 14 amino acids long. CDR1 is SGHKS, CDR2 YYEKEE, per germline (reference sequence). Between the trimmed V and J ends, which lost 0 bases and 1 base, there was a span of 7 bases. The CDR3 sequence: CASSLATGNTEAFF. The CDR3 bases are TGTGCCAGCAGCTTGGCGACAGGGAACACTGAAGCTTTCTTT.

The CDR3 reads CASSLLGTASTDTQYF. CDR3 DNA sequence: TGTGCCAGCAGTTTACTTGGGACAGCTAGCACAGATACGCAGTATTTT. V is TRBV27 and J is TRBJ2-3, with 7 bases matching TRBD1. V was pared by 2 bases and J by 0 bases, with 5 bases of the junction left unmatched. CDR1 is MNHEY and CDR2 is SMNVEV in the germline V gene (reference sequence). This CDR3 comprises 16 residues.

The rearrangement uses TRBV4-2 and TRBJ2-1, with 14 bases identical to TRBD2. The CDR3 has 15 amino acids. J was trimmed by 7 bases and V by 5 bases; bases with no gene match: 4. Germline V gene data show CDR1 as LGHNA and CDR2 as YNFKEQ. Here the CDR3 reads CASSYGTSGGNEQFF. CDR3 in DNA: TGTGCCAGCAGCTATGGGACTAGCGGGGGTAATGAGCAGTTCTTC.

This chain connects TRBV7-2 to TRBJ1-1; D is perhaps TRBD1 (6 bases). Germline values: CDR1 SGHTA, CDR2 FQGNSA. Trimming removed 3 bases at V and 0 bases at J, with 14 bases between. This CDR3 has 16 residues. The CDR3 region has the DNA TGTGCCAGCAGCTTCGGACAGCTTATTGTGAACACTGAAGCTTTCTTT. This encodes CASSFGQLIVNTEAFF. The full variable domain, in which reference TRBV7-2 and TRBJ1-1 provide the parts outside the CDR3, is GAGVSQSPSNKVTEKGKDVELRCDPISGHTALYWYRQSLGQGLEFLIYFQGNSAPDKSGLPSDRFSAERTGGSVSTLTIQRTQQEDSAVYLCASSFGQLIVNTEAFFGQGTRLTVV.

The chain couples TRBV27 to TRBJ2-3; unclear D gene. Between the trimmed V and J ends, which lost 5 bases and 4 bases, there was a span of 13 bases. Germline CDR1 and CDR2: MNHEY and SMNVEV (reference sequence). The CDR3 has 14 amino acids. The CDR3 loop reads CASSRLGRSDTQYF. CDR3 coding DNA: TGTGCCAGCAGTAGGCTAGGTCGGTCAGATACGCAGTATTTT.

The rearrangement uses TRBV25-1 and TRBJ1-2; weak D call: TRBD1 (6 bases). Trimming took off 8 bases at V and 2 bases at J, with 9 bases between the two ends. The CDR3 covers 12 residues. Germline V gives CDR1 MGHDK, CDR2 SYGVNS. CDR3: CASRGANYGYTF. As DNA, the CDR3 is TGTGCCAGCCGGGGGGCGAACTATGGCTACACCTTC.

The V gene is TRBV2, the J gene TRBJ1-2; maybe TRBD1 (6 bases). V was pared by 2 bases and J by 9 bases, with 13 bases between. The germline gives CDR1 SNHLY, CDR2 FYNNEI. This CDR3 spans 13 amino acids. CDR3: CASSEKGGYSYTF. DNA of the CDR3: TGTGCCAGCAGTGAAAAAGGGGGATATAGCTACACCTTC.

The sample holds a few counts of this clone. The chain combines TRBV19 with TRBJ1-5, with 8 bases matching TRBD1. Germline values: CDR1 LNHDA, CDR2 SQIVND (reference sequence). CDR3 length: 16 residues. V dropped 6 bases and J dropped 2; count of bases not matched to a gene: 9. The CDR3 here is CASSPDRGGGNQPQHF. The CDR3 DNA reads TGTGCCAGTAGCCCCGACAGGGGAGGGGGCAATCAGCCCCAGCATTTT.

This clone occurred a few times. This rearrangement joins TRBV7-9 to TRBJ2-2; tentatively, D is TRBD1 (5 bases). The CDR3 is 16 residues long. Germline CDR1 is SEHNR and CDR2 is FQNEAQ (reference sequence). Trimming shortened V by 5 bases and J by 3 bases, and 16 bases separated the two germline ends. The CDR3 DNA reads TGTGCCAGCAGCCCAACGGTACAGGTACACACCGGGGAGCTGTTTTTT. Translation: CASSPTVQVHTGELFF. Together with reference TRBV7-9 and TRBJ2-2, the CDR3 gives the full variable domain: DTGVSQNPRHKITKRGQNVTFRCDPISEHNRLYWYRQTLGQGPEFLTYFQNEAQLEKSRLLSDRFSAERPKGSFSTLEIQRTEQGDSAMYLCASSPTVQVHTGELFFGEGSRLTVL.

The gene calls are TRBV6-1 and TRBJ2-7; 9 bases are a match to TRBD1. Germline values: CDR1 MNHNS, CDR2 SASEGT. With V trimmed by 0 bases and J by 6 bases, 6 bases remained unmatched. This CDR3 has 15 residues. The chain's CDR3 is CASSEAPGQGFEQYF. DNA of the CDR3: TGTGCCAGCAGTGAAGCACCGGGACAGGGATTCGAGCAGTACTTC.

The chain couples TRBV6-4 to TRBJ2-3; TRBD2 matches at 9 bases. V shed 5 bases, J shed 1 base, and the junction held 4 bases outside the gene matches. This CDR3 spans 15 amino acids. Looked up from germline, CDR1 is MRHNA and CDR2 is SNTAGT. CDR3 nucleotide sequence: TGTGCCAGCAGTTTAGCGGGGGATGGCACAGATACGCAGTATTTT. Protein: CASSLAGDGTDTQYF.

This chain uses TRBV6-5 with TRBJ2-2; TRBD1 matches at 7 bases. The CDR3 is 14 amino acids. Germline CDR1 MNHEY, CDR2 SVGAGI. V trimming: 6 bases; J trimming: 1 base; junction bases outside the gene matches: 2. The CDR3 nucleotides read TGTGCCAGCAGAAGGGACAGGAACACCGGGGAGCTGTTTTTT. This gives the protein CASRRDRNTGELFF.

As DNA, the CDR3 is TGTGCCAGCAGTGGACAGGGGGTGAACCAGCCCCAGCATTTT. This encodes CASSGQGVNQPQHF. This chain uses TRBV2 with TRBJ1-5; 9 positions match TRBD1. V trimming: 4 bases; J trimming: 7 bases; junction bases outside the gene matches: 5. Germline CDR1 reads SNHLY; CDR2 reads FYNNEI. The CDR3 spans 14 residues.

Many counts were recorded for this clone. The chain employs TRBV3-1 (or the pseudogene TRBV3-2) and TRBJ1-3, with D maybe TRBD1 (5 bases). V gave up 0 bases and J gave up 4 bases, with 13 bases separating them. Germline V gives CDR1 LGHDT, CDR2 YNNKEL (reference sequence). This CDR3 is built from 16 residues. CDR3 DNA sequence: TGTGCCAGCAGCCAAGATAATCCAGGGTCAGGAAACACCATATATTTT. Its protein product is CASSQDNPGSGNTIYF.

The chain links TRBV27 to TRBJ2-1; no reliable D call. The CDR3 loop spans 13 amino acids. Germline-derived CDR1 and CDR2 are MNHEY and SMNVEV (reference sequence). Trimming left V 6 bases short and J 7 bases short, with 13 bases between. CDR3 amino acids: CASSPTSLNEQFF. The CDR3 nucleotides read TGTGCCAGCAGCCCAACTTCCCTGAATGAGCAGTTCTTC.

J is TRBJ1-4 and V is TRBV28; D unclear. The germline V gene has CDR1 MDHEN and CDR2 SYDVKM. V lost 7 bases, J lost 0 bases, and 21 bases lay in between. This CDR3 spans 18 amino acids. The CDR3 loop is CASKRNPFWSATNEKLFF. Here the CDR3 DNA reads TGTGCCAGCAAGAGGAACCCCTTTTGGTCAGCAACTAATGAAAAACTGTTTTTT.

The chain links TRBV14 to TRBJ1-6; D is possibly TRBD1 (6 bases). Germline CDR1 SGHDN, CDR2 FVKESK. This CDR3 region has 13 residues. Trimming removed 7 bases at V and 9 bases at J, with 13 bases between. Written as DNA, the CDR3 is TGTGCCAGCAACCGGGACATGGCTTCACCCCTCCACTTT. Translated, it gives CASNRDMASPLHF.

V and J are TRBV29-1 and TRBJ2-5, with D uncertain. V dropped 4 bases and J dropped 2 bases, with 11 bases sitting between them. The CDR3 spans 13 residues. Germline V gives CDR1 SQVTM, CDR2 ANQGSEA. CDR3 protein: CSVVGRYQETQYF. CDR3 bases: TGCAGCGTTGTCGGCAGGTATCAAGAGACCCAGTACTTC. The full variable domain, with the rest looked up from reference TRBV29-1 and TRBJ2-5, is SAVISQKPSRDICQRGTSLTIQCQVDSQVTMMFWYRQQPGQSLTLIATANQGSEATYESGFVIDKFPISRPNLTFSTLTVSNMSPEDSSIYLCSVVGRYQETQYFGPGTRLLVL.

As DNA, the CDR3 is TGTGCCAGCAGCTTAATGGGGGCTGCTGGAAACACCATATATTTT. Residues: CASSLMGAAGNTIYF. The V call is TRBV7-3, the J call TRBJ1-3; a possible D gene is TRBD1 (6 bases). The CDR3 loop spans 15 amino acids. The V gene lost 1 base and the J gene lost 2 bases, with 9 bases spanning the gap. In germline, CDR1 is SGHTA, CDR2 FQGTGA.

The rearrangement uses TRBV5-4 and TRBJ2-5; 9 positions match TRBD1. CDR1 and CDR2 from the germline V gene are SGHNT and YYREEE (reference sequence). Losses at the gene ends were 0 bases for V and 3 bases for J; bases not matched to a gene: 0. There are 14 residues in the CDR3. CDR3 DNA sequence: TGTGCCAGCAGCTTGGGGACAGGGGAAGAGACCCAGTACTTC. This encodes CASSLGTGEETQYF.

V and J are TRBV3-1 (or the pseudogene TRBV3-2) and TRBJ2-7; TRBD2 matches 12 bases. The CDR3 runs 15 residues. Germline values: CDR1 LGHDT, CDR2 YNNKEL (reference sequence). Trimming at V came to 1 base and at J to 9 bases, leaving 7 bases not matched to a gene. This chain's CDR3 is CASSQVASGGARQYF. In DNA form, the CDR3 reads TGTGCCAGCAGCCAAGTAGCTAGCGGGGGGGCGAGGCAGTACTTC.

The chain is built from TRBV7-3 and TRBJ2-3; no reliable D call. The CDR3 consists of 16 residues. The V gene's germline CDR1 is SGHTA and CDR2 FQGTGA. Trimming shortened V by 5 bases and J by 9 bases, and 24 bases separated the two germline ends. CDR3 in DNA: TGTGCCAGCAGCCCAACTGTGGGCCCCCCGTTGGGCACGCAGTATTTT. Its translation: CASSPTVGPPLGTQYF.

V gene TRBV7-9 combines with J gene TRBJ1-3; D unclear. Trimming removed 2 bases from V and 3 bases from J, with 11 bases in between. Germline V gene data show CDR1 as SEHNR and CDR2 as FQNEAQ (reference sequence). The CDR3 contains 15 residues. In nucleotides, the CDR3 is TGTGCCAGCAGCTTAAATTTTCCGGGTGGAAACACCATATATTTT. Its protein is CASSLNFPGGNTIYF.

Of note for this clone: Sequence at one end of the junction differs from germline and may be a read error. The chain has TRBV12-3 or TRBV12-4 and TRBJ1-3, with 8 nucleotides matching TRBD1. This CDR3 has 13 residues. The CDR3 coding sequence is TGTGCCAGCAGCCCCGGGACAGGATGGGGAATTGATTTT. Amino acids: CASSPGTGWGIDF.

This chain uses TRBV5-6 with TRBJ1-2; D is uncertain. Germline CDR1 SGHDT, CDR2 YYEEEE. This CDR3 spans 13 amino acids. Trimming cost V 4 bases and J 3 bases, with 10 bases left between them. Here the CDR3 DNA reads TGTGCCAGCAGCCCCGGGCGGGACTATGGCTACACCTTC. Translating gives CASSPGRDYGYTF.